This T cell receptor (beta chain) was captured in a study of cytomegalovirus exposure and HLA in healthy donors. The PCR contained 60 Vbeta and 13 Jbeta primers. The repertoire was sequenced with immunoSEQ multiplex PCR; TCRdb's copy has only in-frame clones and lacks some. There are 100,000 to 150,000 clones in the sample; roughly 80% occur only once, and approximately 4% lies in the top ten. V was cut by 3 bases and J by 2 bases, with 2 bases left in between. This CDR3 is built from 12 residues. In germline, CDR1 is SGDLS, CDR2 YYNGEE. Sample: PBMCs. The V and J genes are TRBV9 and TRBJ2-2; D remains ambiguous. This clonotype was sampled from a man between 18 and 35 years old in good health and CMV-seropositive. CDR3 protein: CASSANTGELFF. As DNA, the CDR3 is TGTGCCAGCAGCGCAAACACCGGGGAGCTGTTTTTT.